These 27 T cell receptor beta chains were all obtained from the same sample, sequenced in a study of regulatory T cells in long-lasting Graves disease. CDR3 regions were amplified by Arm-PCR using iRepertoire HTBI primers to build TCR beta libraries. TCRdb redid the calling of the multiplex PCR reads with MiXCR, one entry per CDR3 protein. The sample holds around 470,000 distinct CDR3 sequences; less than 15% are singletons and the top ten take more than 15%. Documented time point: newly diagnosed GD, antithyroid drugs for less than 3 months. The authors made the TCR library using RNA they extracted from PBMCs. These data were also filed under a second study, of T cells in Graves' hyperthyroidism and ophthalmopathy.

Sequenced here: peripheral blood mononuclear cells (PBMCs), sampled at new diagnosis, from a patient treated with antithyroid drugs. These receptor sequences come from a woman aged 50 to 65 with Graves disease.

V and J are TRBV7-9 and TRBJ2-1, with 10 bases lining up with TRBD2. The CDR3 totals 18 residues. The junction had 16 bases not matched to a gene; V was cut back by 4 bases and J by 7 bases. Germline values: CDR1 SEHNR, CDR2 FQNEAQ (reference sequence). This CDR3 reads CASSSPREGSGRLNEQFF. The DNA of the CDR3 is TGTGCCAGCAGCTCGCCTCGAGAGGGTAGCGGGAGGTTGAATGAGCAGTTCTTC.

The rearrangement uses TRBV6-1 and TRBJ1-2, with TRBD1 identical over 7 bases. Trimming removed 8 bases from V and 3 bases from J; junction bases left unmatched: 18. This CDR3 spans 17 amino acids. In germline, CDR1 is MNHNS, CDR2 SASEGT. The CDR3 here is CASSPNSGTEGDYGYTF. The CDR3 DNA reads as TGTGCCAGCTCCCCTAATTCCGGGACAGAGGGGGACTATGGCTACACCTTC.

This clonotype was seen more than once but under ten times. V usage is TRBV28 and J usage is TRBJ1-5, with TRBD1 matching over 7 bases. CDR3 length equals 14 residues. V dropped 9 bases and J dropped 2; count of bases not matched to a gene: 7. The V gene's germline CDR1 is MDHEN and CDR2 SYDVKM. In nucleotides, the CDR3 is TGTGCCAGTAGACAGGGTAGTGGCAATCAGCCCCAGCATTTT. Amino acid sequence: CASRQGSGNQPQHF.

Turning to this clonotype: This may come from a read error, since a much larger clone is one base off. CDR3 region: CASSRASGRAREQFF. CDR3 bases: TGCGCCAGCAGCCGAGCTAGCGGGAGGGCTCGTGAGCAGTTCTTC. The genes are TRBV5-1 and TRBJ2-1; 12 bases match TRBD2. The CDR3 extends over 15 amino acids. V gave up 4 bases and J gave up 9 bases; unmatched junction bases: 8. CDR1 SGHRS and CDR2 YFSETQ come from the germline V gene. Full variable domain (outside the CDR3, taken from reference TRBV5-1 and TRBJ2-1): KAGVTQTPRYLIKTRGQQVTLSCSPISGHRSVSWYQQTPGQGLQFLFEYFSETQRNKGNFPGRFSGRQFSNSRSEMNVSTLELGDSALYLCASSRASGRAREQFFGPGTRLTVL.

This clonotype was seen only a few times. V gene TRBV19 combines with J gene TRBJ2-1, with 9 bases lining up with TRBD2. The CDR3 runs 14 residues. With 6 bases clipped from V and 8 bases from J, the junction kept 8 bases outside the gene matches. Per germline, CDR1 LNHDA and CDR2 SQIVND (reference sequence). The CDR3 sequence: CASSPPSGIYEQFF. The CDR3 bases are TGTGCCAGTAGCCCTCCTAGCGGGATATATGAGCAGTTCTTC.

The rearrangement uses TRBV6-5 and TRBJ2-3, with TRBD2 matching over 10 bases. CDR1 and CDR2 from the germline V gene are MNHEY and SVGAGI. With 2 bases clipped from V and 4 bases from J, the junction kept 6 bases outside the gene matches. The CDR3 is 16 amino acids. The CDR3 bases are TGTGCCAGCAGTTACGGGGCTAGCGGGAGCGCAGATACGCAGTATTTT. This codes for CASSYGASGSADTQYF.

In its sample, this clonotype was seen many times. This sequence joins TRBV6-2 or TRBV6-3 and TRBJ2-3; D unresolved. The CDR3 contains 16 residues. Looked up from germline, CDR1 is MNHEY and CDR2 is SVGEGT. Trimming left V 0 bases short and J 0 bases short, with 10 bases between. The CDR3 DNA follows: TGTGCCAGCAGTTACTCCGACATGACTAGCACAGATACGCAGTATTTT. Encoded protein: CASSYSDMTSTDTQYF.

This clonotype appeared a few times. CDR3 protein: CAWVDRASYEQYF. For the CDR3, the DNA is TGTGCCTGGGTGGACAGGGCGTCCTACGAGCAGTACTTC. This rearrangement joins TRBV30 to TRBJ2-7; 8 nucleotides agree with TRBD1. The V and J ends lost 5 bases and 1 base, in that order; junction bases with no gene match: 4. The V gene's germline CDR1 is GTSNPN and CDR2 SVGIG (reference sequence). The CDR3 extends over 13 amino acids.

This chain links TRBV28 with TRBJ1-2; 7 bases fit TRBD1. The CDR3 has 14 residues. Per the germline V gene, CDR1 is MDHEN and CDR2 is SYDVKM. The V segment lost 5 bases and the J segment 4 bases; nucleotides outside the gene matches: 7. CDR3 amino acids: CASSTQGSLYGYTF. CDR3 DNA sequence: TGTGCCAGCAGTACACAGGGGTCCCTCTATGGCTACACCTTC.

This clonotype was picked up many times. The gene calls are TRBV27 and TRBJ1-1; D might be TRBD1 (5 bases). Germline CDR1 reads MNHEY; CDR2 reads SMNVEV (reference sequence). V gave up 5 bases and J gave up 0 bases, with 7 bases separating them. The CDR3 covers 13 residues. Here the CDR3 DNA reads TGTGCCAGCAGTGAACAGGTGAACACTGAAGCTTTCTTT. This codes for CASSEQVNTEAFF.

In nucleotides, the CDR3 is TGTGCCAGCAGGGAGACCGACAGGGCTAACTCCTACGAGCAGTACTTC. Its translation is CASRETDRANSYEQYF. J is TRBJ2-7 and V is TRBV7-9; 7 bases fit TRBD1. The CDR3 totals 16 residues. J gave up 0 bases and V 6 bases, and 11 bases lay outside the gene matches. Germline-derived CDR1 and CDR2 are SEHNR and FQNEAQ (reference sequence).

This clonotype was recorded only once. A read error may produce the germline difference seen at one junction end. The V gene is TRBV5-1, the J gene TRBJ2-2; D gene ambiguous. Germline lookup yields CDR1 SGHRS and CDR2 YFSETQ. This CDR3 spans 15 amino acids. CDR3 residues: CASRSLRKNTRELFF. CDR3 DNA: TGCGCCAGCAGGTCCTTACGAAAGAACACCCGGGAGCTGTTTTTT.

Concerning this clonotype itself: One base away lies a much larger clone, so this may be a sequencing read error. This rearrangement joins TRBV6-1 to TRBJ2-3, with TRBD1 matching 9 bases. V lost 3 bases, J lost 3 bases, and 1 base stayed unmatched. CDR1 and CDR2 (germline): MNHNS, SASEGT. The CDR3 has 14 residues. The CDR3 nucleotides read TGTGCCAGCAGTGACGGGACAGGGACAGATACGCAGTATTTT. Protein product: CASSDGTGTDTQYF.

This clonotype was seen at least ten times. The chain uses TRBV30 and TRBJ1-5; 9 nucleotides align to TRBD1. J was trimmed by 6 bases and V by 2 bases; bases with no gene match: 2. Germline loops: CDR1 GTSNPN, CDR2 SVGIG (reference sequence). The CDR3 extends over 13 amino acids. CDR3 loop: CAWSKQGAQPQHF. CDR3 nucleotides: TGTGCCTGGAGTAAACAGGGGGCTCAGCCCCAGCATTTT.

This clonotype occurred many times. This chain links TRBV27 with TRBJ2-7; D is possibly TRBD1 (5 bases). V lost 10 bases and J lost 5, with 24 bases in between. The CDR3 runs 15 residues. From germline, CDR1 is MNHEY and CDR2 SMNVEV (reference sequence). The CDR3 loop reads CATNLKGRWTDEQYF. Written as DNA, the CDR3 is TGTGCCACCAATCTAAAGGGGCGCTGGACGGACGAGCAGTACTTC.

This clonotype has a count of ten or more. This chain uses TRBV28 with TRBJ2-7; D is unresolved. CDR1 is MDHEN and CDR2 is SYDVKM in the germline V gene. V gave up 2 bases and J gave up 3 bases, with 11 bases separating them. This CDR3 spans 14 amino acids. The CDR3 region is CASSLITKYYEQYF. CDR3 nucleotide sequence: TGTGCCAGCAGTTTAATTACAAAGTACTACGAGCAGTACTTC.

The chain couples TRBV7-6 to TRBJ2-7, with D possibly being TRBD1 or TRBD2 (5 bases each). CDR1 is SGHVS and CDR2 is FNYEAQ in the germline V gene. V gave up 1 base and J gave up 2 bases, with 15 bases separating them. The CDR3 contains 16 residues. The CDR3 region is CASSLERDGGTYEQYF. The CDR3 DNA reads as TGTGCCAGCAGCTTAGAAAGGGACGGTGGTACCTACGAGCAGTACTTC.

Many counts were recorded for this clonotype. The DNA for the CDR3 is TGTGCCAGCAGATCCCTTGGCACAGATACGCAGTATTTT. Residues: CASRSLGTDTQYF. The chain couples TRBV2 to TRBJ2-3; D is uncertain. Germline V CDR1 and CDR2: SNHLY, FYNNEI. There are 13 residues in the CDR3. V gave up 6 bases and J gave up 1 base, with 8 bases separating them.

This clonotype occurred many times. This rearrangement joins TRBV28 to TRBJ2-3, with 8 nucleotides matching TRBD2. Looked up from germline, CDR1 is MDHEN and CDR2 is SYDVKM. V dropped 2 bases and J dropped 3; count of bases not matched to a gene: 7. The CDR3 covers 16 residues. CDR3 in amino acids: CASSLLSGSGTDTQYF. The DNA of the CDR3 is TGTGCCAGCAGTTTACTCAGCGGGAGCGGGACAGATACGCAGTATTTT.

In this sample, this clonotype turned up a few times. The J gene is TRBJ1-2, the V gene TRBV5-1; D is perhaps TRBD1 (6 bases). CDR3 length equals 15 residues. CDR1 is SGHRS and CDR2 is YFSETQ in the germline V gene. V lost 0 bases and J lost 0, with 9 bases in between. The CDR3 here is CASSLEGGANYGYTF. In DNA, the CDR3 is TGCGCCAGCAGCTTGGAAGGGGGAGCTAACTATGGCTACACCTTC.

This clonotype was seen more than once but under ten times. V usage is TRBV20-1 and J usage is TRBJ2-7; 10 nucleotides agree with TRBD2. V was pared by 0 bases and J by 7 bases, with 12 bases of the junction left unmatched. The V gene's germline CDR1 is DFQATT and CDR2 SNEGSKA (reference sequence). The CDR3 contains 16 residues. CDR3 region: CSARDQKSGRAWEQYF. CDR3 nucleotides: TGCAGTGCTAGAGATCAGAAGAGCGGGAGGGCGTGGGAGCAGTACTTC.

In its sample, this clonotype was seen a few times. The CDR3: CASSLWGSGRAGNEQFF. In DNA, the CDR3 is TGTGCCAGCAGCTTATGGGGCTCCGGGAGGGCGGGCAATGAGCAGTTCTTC. V and J are TRBV7-2 and TRBJ2-1, with 8 bases that match TRBD2. This CDR3 contains 17 residues. Germline V gene sequence: CDR1 SGHTA, CDR2 FQGNSA. V was clipped by 2 bases and J by 6 bases; unmatched bases: 12.

As for this clonotype: The CDR3 carries no conserved terminal phenylalanine or tryptophan, so it likely arises from a read error. This chain links TRBV13 with TRBJ1-1; D is perhaps TRBD1 (5 bases). Germline V gives CDR1 PRHDT, CDR2 FYEKMQ (reference sequence). CDR3 length: 14 residues. The chain's CDR3 is CASSLGPQTREAFS. In DNA, the CDR3 is TGCGCCAGCAGCTTGGGGCCCCAGACTAGGGAAGCTTTCTCT.

This clonotype was counted at least ten times. The rearrangement links TRBV28 to TRBJ2-1, with TRBD2 identical over 8 bases. After removal of 6 bases from V and 3 bases from J, the junction contained 7 bases not matched to a gene. Per germline, CDR1 MDHEN and CDR2 SYDVKM. This CDR3 has 15 residues. The DNA of the CDR3 is TGTGCCAGCAGCTTAGCGGGATCCCGCTACAATGAGCAGTTCTTC. Encoded protein: CASSLAGSRYNEQFF.

There are many counts of this clonotype. The chain is built from TRBV7-8 and TRBJ1-5; 8 bases are a match to TRBD1. CDR1 is SGHVS and CDR2 is FQNEAQ in the germline V gene. The V segment lost 3 bases and the J segment 6 bases; nucleotides outside the gene matches: 1. The CDR3 runs 13 residues. The DNA for the CDR3 is TGTGCCAGCAGCTTGACAGGGGTTCAGCCCCAGCATTTT. Encoded protein: CASSLTGVQPQHF. The full variable domain, with the rest looked up from reference TRBV7-8 and TRBJ1-5, is GAGVSQSPRYKVAKRGQDVALRCDPISGHVSLFWYQQALGQGPEFLTYFQNEAQLDKSGLPSDRFFAERPEGSVSTLKIQRTQQEDSAVYLCASSLTGVQPQHFGDGTRLSIL.

In its sample, this clonotype was seen a few times. This chain connects TRBV6-1 to TRBJ2-4; D possibly corresponds to TRBD1 (6 bases). The CDR3 is made up of 15 amino acids. Looked up from germline, CDR1 is MNHNS and CDR2 is SASEGT. Trimming took off 8 bases at V and 0 bases at J, with 14 bases between the two ends. The CDR3 loop reads CASQGQTLAKNIQYF. CDR3 DNA sequence: TGTGCCAGCCAGGGGCAAACCTTAGCCAAAAACATTCAGTACTTC.

This clonotype was seen only a few times. The V and J genes are TRBV19 and TRBJ2-2; tentatively, D is TRBD2 (7 bases). Germline V gene data show CDR1 as LNHDA and CDR2 as SQIVND (reference sequence). The CDR3 covers 16 residues. V was cut by 6 bases and J by 4 bases, with 18 bases left in between. In nucleotides, the CDR3 is TGTGCCAGTAGAACTAGGGGGAGGGCCTTCACCGGGGAGCTGTTTTTT. Amino acid sequence: CASRTRGRAFTGELFF. Drawing the rest from reference TRBV19 and TRBJ2-2, the complete variable domain is DGGITQSPKYLFRKEGQNVTLSCEQNLNHDAMYWYRQDPGQGLRLIYYSQIVNDFQKGDIAEGYSVSREKKESFPLTVTSAQKNPTAFYLCASRTRGRAFTGELFFGEGSRLTVL.